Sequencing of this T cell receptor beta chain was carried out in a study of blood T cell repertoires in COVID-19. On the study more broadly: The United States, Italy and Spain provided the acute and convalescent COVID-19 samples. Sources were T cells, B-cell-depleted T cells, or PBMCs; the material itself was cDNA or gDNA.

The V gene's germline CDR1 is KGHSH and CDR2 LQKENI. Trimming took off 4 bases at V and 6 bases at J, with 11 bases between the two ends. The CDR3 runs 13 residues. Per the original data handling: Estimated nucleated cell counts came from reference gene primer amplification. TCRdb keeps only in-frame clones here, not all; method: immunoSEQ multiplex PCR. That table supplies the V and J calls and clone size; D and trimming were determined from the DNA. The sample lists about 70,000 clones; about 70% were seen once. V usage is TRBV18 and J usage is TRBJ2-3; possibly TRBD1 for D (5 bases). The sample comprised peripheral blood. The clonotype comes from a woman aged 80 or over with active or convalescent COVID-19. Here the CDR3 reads CASSQSTADTQYF. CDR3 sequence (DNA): TGTGCCAGCTCACAGTCGACAGCCGATACGCAGTATTTT.